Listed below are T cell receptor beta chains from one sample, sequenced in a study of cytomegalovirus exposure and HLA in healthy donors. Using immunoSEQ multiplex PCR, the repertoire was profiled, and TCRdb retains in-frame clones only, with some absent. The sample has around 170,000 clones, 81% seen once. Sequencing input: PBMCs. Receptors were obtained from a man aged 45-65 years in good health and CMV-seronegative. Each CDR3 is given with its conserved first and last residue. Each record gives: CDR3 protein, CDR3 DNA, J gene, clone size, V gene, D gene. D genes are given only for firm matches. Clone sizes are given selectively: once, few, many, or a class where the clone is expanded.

cdr3_aa: CASSSGQVSYNSPLHF; cdr3_nt: TGTGCCAGCAGTTCGGGACAGGTCTCCTATAATTCACCCCTCCACTTT; j_call: TRBJ1-6; clone_size: few; v_call: TRBV27; d_call: TRBD1
cdr3_aa: CASGPSGDYGYTF; cdr3_nt: TGTGCCAGCGGGCCCTCAGGGGACTATGGCTACACCTTC; j_call: TRBJ1-2; clone_size: .; v_call: TRBV9; d_call: .
cdr3_aa: CASSLGGGTGELFF; cdr3_nt: TGTGCCAGCAGCTTGGGGGGAGGTACCGGGGAGCTGTTTTTT; j_call: TRBJ2-2; clone_size: few; v_call: TRBV5-4; d_call: .
cdr3_aa: CASSFGTGGYEQYF; cdr3_nt: TGTGCCAGCAGCTTCGGGACAGGGGGCTACGAGCAGTACTTC; j_call: TRBJ2-7; clone_size: once; v_call: TRBV7-2; d_call: TRBD1
cdr3_aa: CASFKGGQVEQFF; cdr3_nt: TGTGCCAGCTTCAAGGGGGGGCAGGTTGAGCAGTTCTTC; j_call: TRBJ2-1; clone_size: .; v_call: TRBV5-4; d_call: .
cdr3_aa: CASSRETGLRETQYF; cdr3_nt: TGCGCCAGCAGCCGAGAGACAGGATTAAGGGAGACCCAGTACTTC; j_call: TRBJ2-5; clone_size: .; v_call: TRBV4-3; d_call: .
cdr3_aa: CASSRGGSGTRTGELFF; cdr3_nt: TGCGCCAGCAGCCGAGGGGGTTCCGGGACTAGAACCGGGGAGCTGTTTTTT; j_call: TRBJ2-2; clone_size: .; v_call: TRBV4-3; d_call: TRBD2
cdr3_aa: CASSPIEDTEAFF; cdr3_nt: TGTGCCAGCAGCCCCATTGAGGACACTGAAGCTTTCTTT; j_call: TRBJ1-1; clone_size: .; v_call: TRBV5-4; d_call: .
cdr3_aa: CASSLTGFLDTIYF; cdr3_nt: TGTGCCAGCAGCCTTACAGGGTTTCTGGACACCATATATTTT; j_call: TRBJ1-3; clone_size: once; v_call: TRBV11-2; d_call: .
cdr3_aa: CASTGGGTQETQYF; cdr3_nt: TGCGCCAGCACCGGGGGGGGGACCCAAGAGACCCAGTACTTC; j_call: TRBJ2-5; clone_size: .; v_call: TRBV5-1; d_call: TRBD2
cdr3_aa: CASRAPGQHFEQYF; cdr3_nt: TGTGCCAGCAGGGCGCCGGGACAGCATTTCGAGCAGTACTTC; j_call: TRBJ2-7; clone_size: .; v_call: TRBV5-5; d_call: TRBD1
cdr3_aa: CASSFPTSSTDTQYF; cdr3_nt: TGTGCCAGCAGCTTCCCCACTTCGTCCACAGATACGCAGTATTTT; j_call: TRBJ2-3; clone_size: .; v_call: TRBV5-6; d_call: .